What follows are 22 T cell receptor beta chains derived from one specimen sequenced in a study of OX40 agonist ivuxolimab in advanced cancers. Repertoires were generated with immunoSEQ multiplex PCR, while TCRdb's copy carries only in-frame clones and drops some. The repertoire has about 44,000 clones, 85% to 95% of them found once; the top ten carry approximately 9.9%. Sequenced material: CD4+ or CD8+ T cells sorted from blood, taken in a trial of the OX40 agonist ivuxolimab. These receptors were taken from an adult with an advanced solid tumor such as melanoma, head and neck, liver or kidney cancer.

The J gene is TRBJ1-1, the V gene TRBV27; D ambiguous. V shed 3 bases and J shed 7 bases, with 6 bases lying between them. Germline V gene lookup returns CDR1 MNHEY and CDR2 SMNVEV (reference sequence). The CDR3 consists of 11 residues. This CDR3 is CASSFGSEAFF. The DNA of the CDR3 is TGTGCCAGCAGTTTTGGCAGTGAAGCTTTCTTT.

The gene calls are TRBV4-2 and TRBJ1-3; no reliable D call. The length of the CDR3 is 16 residues. Germline CDR1 and CDR2: LGHNA and YNFKEQ. V gave up 3 bases and J gave up 1 base, with 13 bases separating them. The CDR3 DNA follows: TGTGCCAGCAGCCAGGGATTACCAAATTCTGGAAACACCATATATTTT. Protein: CASSQGLPNSGNTIYF.

This clone was observed a single time. The chain joins TRBV7-3 to TRBJ2-1; TRBD2 matches at 10 bases. This CDR3 spans 15 amino acids. The V and J ends lost 3 bases and 9 bases, in that order; junction bases with no gene match: 8. CDR1 is SGHTA and CDR2 is FQGTGA in the germline V gene. CDR3 DNA: TGTGCCAGCAGCTTGGCAGCGGGAGGGCTTGGTGAGCAGTTCTTC. Translated, it gives CASSLAAGGLGEQFF. The full variable domain, its missing parts supplied by reference TRBV7-3 and TRBJ2-1, is GAGVSQTPSNKVTEKGKYVELRCDPISGHTALYWYRQSLGQGPEFLIYFQGTGAADDSGLPNDRFFAVRPEGSVSTLKIQRTERGDSAVYLCASSLAAGGLGEQFFGPGTRLTVL.

This clone was seen more than once but under ten times. The V gene is TRBV4-1, the J gene TRBJ2-2, with D possibly being TRBD1 or TRBD2 (5 bases each). Germline CDR1 and CDR2: MGHRA and YSYEKL. The CDR3 covers 15 residues. Between the trimmed V and J ends, which lost 8 bases and 5 bases, there was a span of 18 bases. The CDR3 coding sequence is TGCGCCAGCGCGCCGGGACCCCTAATGACCGGGGAGCTGTTTTTT. Residues: CASAPGPLMTGELFF.

This chain connects TRBV7-9 to TRBJ2-1; 7 bases match TRBD2. V dropped 5 bases and J dropped 7; count of bases not matched to a gene: 14. From germline, CDR1 is SEHNR and CDR2 FQNEAQ (reference sequence). CDR3 length equals 16 residues. The CDR3 spells CASSPRQAGPGNEQFF. For the CDR3, the DNA is TGTGCCAGCAGCCCACGACAAGCGGGACCGGGGAATGAGCAGTTCTTC.

This chain joins TRBV27 and TRBJ1-5; TRBD1 is a possible D gene (5 bases). Between the trimmed V and J ends, which lost 5 bases and 4 bases, there was a span of 12 bases. The CDR3 has 14 amino acids. CDR1 and CDR2 (germline): MNHEY, SMNVEV (reference sequence). The DNA for the CDR3 is TGTGCCAGCAGTCCGCTCGGGGGTAATCAGCCCCAGCATTTT. Amino acid sequence: CASSPLGGNQPQHF.

The rearrangement uses TRBV19 and TRBJ2-7; TRBD2 matches 11 bases. With V trimmed by 1 base and J by 5 bases, 4 bases remained unmatched. CDR3 length: 15 residues. Germline CDR1 LNHDA, CDR2 SQIVND (reference sequence). The CDR3 bases are TGTGCCAGTAGTATAGCCCTGACTAGCGGGAACGAGCAGTACTTC. Protein sequence: CASSIALTSGNEQYF.

The chain is built from TRBV4-3 and TRBJ2-7, with a possible D match to TRBD1 (6 bases). CDR1 and CDR2 (germline): LGHNA, YSLEER. The CDR3 sequence is 12 residues long. With 5 bases removed from V and 3 bases from J, the gap between germline ends came to 8 bases. The CDR3 loop reads CASSEGGYEQYF. CDR3 nucleotide sequence: TGCGCCAGCAGCGAAGGGGGCTACGAGCAGTACTTC.

This chain links TRBV29-1 with TRBJ1-4; no firm D call. This CDR3 has 11 residues. CDR1 is SQVTM and CDR2 is ANQGSEA in the germline V gene. V shed 0 bases and J shed 13 bases, with 9 bases lying between them. The CDR3 bases are TGCAGCGTTGAAGAGGGGAGGATACTGTTTTTT. Its translation is CSVEEGRILFF.

This chain links TRBV11-3 with TRBJ2-7, with TRBD2 matching over 8 bases. CDR3 size: 16 residues. From germline, CDR1 is SGHNT and CDR2 YENEEA. The J segment lost 3 bases and the V segment lost 4 bases, leaving 11 bases of the junction unmatched. CDR3 bases: TGTGCCAGCAGCTGGCTGCCAAGCGGGAGAGGCTACGAGCAGTACTTC. Protein product: CASSWLPSGRGYEQYF.

The chain combines TRBV19 with TRBJ2-1, with D unclear. The germline V and J ends were trimmed by 3 bases and 2 bases, with 11 bases remaining between them. This CDR3 spans 15 amino acids. Germline-derived CDR1 and CDR2 are LNHDA and SQIVND (reference sequence). For the CDR3, the DNA is TGTGCCAGTAGTATTGGGCTAGTGGCCTACAATGAGCAGTTCTTC. The encoded protein is CASSIGLVAYNEQFF.

The chain has TRBV14 and TRBJ1-4; 8 nucleotides agree with TRBD1. CDR1 is SGHDN and CDR2 is FVKESK in the germline V gene. The CDR3 extends over 15 amino acids. With V trimmed by 3 bases and J by 5 bases, 5 bases remained unmatched. As DNA, the CDR3 is TGTGCCAGCAGCCAGTGGACAGGGATGAATGAAAAACTGTTTTTT. Residues: CASSQWTGMNEKLFF.

J is TRBJ1-2 and V is TRBV7-9; D unresolved. The ends were cut back, 1 base at V and 4 bases at J, with 4 bases in the middle. Germline CDR1 is SEHNR and CDR2 is FQNEAQ (reference sequence). This CDR3 has 12 residues. CDR3 amino acids: CASSLGSYGYTF. The CDR3 DNA reads as TGTGCCAGCAGCTTAGGCAGCTATGGCTACACCTTC.

V usage is TRBV6-5 and J usage is TRBJ2-3; tentative D call: TRBD2 (6 bases). Deletions cut 0 bases from V and 2 bases from J, with 12 bases between. Germline CDR1 reads MNHEY; CDR2 reads SVGAGI. The CDR3 length is 16 residues. The CDR3 DNA reads as TGTGCCAGCAGTTACTCCCGGGACTTCCCCACAGATACGCAGTATTTT. Its protein is CASSYSRDFPTDTQYF.

The chain recombines TRBV5-1 with TRBJ2-7, with D perhaps being TRBD1 or TRBD2 (6 bases each). The germline V gene has CDR1 SGHRS and CDR2 YFSETQ. The CDR3 covers 14 residues. V was clipped by 2 bases and J by 2 bases, with 11 bases between them. In DNA form, the CDR3 reads TGCGCCAGCAGCTTATCGGGGGCTCCCTACGAGCAGTACTTC. The encoded protein is CASSLSGAPYEQYF. Full variable domain (rest looked up from reference TRBV5-1 and TRBJ2-7): KAGVTQTPRYLIKTRGQQVTLSCSPISGHRSVSWYQQTPGQGLQFLFEYFSETQRNKGNFPGRFSGRQFSNSRSEMNVSTLELGDSALYLCASSLSGAPYEQYFGPGTRLTVT.

This clone was picked up a small number of times. Other DNA sequences from this sample encode an identical CDR3 as well. The chain carries TRBV9 and TRBJ2-2, with no clear D. The germline V gene has CDR1 SGDLS and CDR2 YYNGEE. Trimming removed 0 bases from V and 1 base from J, with 4 bases in between. The CDR3 totals 14 residues. CDR3 sequence reads: CASSVGGNTGELFF. CDR3 nucleotide sequence: TGTGCCAGCAGCGTAGGGGGGAACACCGGGGAGCTGTTTTTT.

This chain uses TRBV19 with TRBJ2-1; D possibly corresponds to TRBD2 (5 bases). Germline V CDR1 and CDR2: LNHDA, SQIVND (reference sequence). V was pared by 5 bases and J by 3 bases, with 14 bases between. This CDR3 has 15 residues. This chain's CDR3 is CASSSNELGYNEQFF. In DNA, the CDR3 is TGTGCCAGTAGTTCCAACGAACTAGGCTACAATGAGCAGTTCTTC.

The chain recombines TRBV4-1 with TRBJ2-1; D may be TRBD1 or TRBD2 (5 bases each). The CDR3 totals 15 residues. V was cut by 2 bases and J by 2 bases, with 10 bases left in between. Germline loops: CDR1 MGHRA, CDR2 YSYEKL. CDR3 sequence reads: CASSQQGVTYNEQFF. For the CDR3, the DNA is TGCGCCAGCAGCCAACAGGGAGTAACCTACAATGAGCAGTTCTTC.

This sequence joins TRBV11-1 and TRBJ2-7; 7 positions match TRBD2. The CDR3 extends over 15 amino acids. V lost 5 bases and J lost 3; bases outside the gene matches: 10. Germline lookup yields CDR1 SGHAT and CDR2 FQDESV (reference sequence). CDR3 residues: CASSKRDTSDYEQYF. DNA of the CDR3: TGTGCCAGCAGCAAAAGGGATACTAGCGACTACGAGCAGTACTTC. The whole variable domain, remainder taken from reference TRBV11-1 and TRBJ2-7, is EAEVAQSPRYKITEKSQAVAFWCDPISGHATLYWYRQILGQGPELLVQFQDESVVDDSQLPKDRFSAERLKGVDSTLKIQPAELGDSAMYLCASSKRDTSDYEQYFGPGTRLTVT.

The J gene is TRBJ1-5, the V gene TRBV28; D not resolved. With 3 bases removed from V and 0 bases from J, the gap between germline ends came to 12 bases. This CDR3 contains 16 residues. Germline CDR1 and CDR2: MDHEN and SYDVKM. The CDR3, as DNA: TGTGCCAGCAGTTTTGGAACAGCCGATAGCAATCAGCCCCAGCATTTT. Protein product: CASSFGTADSNQPQHF.

DNA of the CDR3: TGTGCCAGCAGTAATACCTGGGGAGGCGTGGGCTACGAGCAGTACTTC. Protein product: CASSNTWGGVGYEQYF. The chain couples TRBV6-6 to TRBJ2-7, with a possible D match to TRBD2 (6 bases). Per the germline V gene, CDR1 is MNHNY and CDR2 is SVGAGI (reference sequence). The CDR3 extends over 16 amino acids. Trimming removed 5 bases at V and 3 bases at J, with 20 bases between.

This rearrangement joins TRBV10-3 to TRBJ1-2; D may be TRBD1 (5 bases). From germline, CDR1 is ENHRY and CDR2 SYGVKD. Trimming removed 5 bases from V and 4 bases from J, with 11 bases in between. The CDR3 has 13 amino acids. The CDR3, as DNA: TGTGCCATCAGTCAAGACAGTCTCTATGGCTACACCTTC. This gives the protein CAISQDSLYGYTF.